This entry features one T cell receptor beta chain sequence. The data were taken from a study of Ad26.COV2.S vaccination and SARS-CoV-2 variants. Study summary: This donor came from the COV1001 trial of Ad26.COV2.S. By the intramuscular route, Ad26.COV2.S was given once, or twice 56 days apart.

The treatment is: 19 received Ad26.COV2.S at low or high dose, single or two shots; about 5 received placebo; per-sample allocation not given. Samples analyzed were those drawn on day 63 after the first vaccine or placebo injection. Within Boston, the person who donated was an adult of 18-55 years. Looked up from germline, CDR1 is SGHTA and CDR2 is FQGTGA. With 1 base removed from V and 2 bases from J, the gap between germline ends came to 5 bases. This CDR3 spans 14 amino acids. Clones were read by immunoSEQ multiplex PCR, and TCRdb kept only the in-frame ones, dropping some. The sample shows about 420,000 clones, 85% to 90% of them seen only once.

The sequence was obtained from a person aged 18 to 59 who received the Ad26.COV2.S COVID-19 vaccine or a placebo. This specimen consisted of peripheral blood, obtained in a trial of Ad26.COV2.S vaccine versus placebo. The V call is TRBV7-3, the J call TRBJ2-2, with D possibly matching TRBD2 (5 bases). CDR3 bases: TGTGCCAGCAGCTTAAGACTAAACACCGGGGAGCTGTTTTTT. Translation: CASSLRLNTGELFF.